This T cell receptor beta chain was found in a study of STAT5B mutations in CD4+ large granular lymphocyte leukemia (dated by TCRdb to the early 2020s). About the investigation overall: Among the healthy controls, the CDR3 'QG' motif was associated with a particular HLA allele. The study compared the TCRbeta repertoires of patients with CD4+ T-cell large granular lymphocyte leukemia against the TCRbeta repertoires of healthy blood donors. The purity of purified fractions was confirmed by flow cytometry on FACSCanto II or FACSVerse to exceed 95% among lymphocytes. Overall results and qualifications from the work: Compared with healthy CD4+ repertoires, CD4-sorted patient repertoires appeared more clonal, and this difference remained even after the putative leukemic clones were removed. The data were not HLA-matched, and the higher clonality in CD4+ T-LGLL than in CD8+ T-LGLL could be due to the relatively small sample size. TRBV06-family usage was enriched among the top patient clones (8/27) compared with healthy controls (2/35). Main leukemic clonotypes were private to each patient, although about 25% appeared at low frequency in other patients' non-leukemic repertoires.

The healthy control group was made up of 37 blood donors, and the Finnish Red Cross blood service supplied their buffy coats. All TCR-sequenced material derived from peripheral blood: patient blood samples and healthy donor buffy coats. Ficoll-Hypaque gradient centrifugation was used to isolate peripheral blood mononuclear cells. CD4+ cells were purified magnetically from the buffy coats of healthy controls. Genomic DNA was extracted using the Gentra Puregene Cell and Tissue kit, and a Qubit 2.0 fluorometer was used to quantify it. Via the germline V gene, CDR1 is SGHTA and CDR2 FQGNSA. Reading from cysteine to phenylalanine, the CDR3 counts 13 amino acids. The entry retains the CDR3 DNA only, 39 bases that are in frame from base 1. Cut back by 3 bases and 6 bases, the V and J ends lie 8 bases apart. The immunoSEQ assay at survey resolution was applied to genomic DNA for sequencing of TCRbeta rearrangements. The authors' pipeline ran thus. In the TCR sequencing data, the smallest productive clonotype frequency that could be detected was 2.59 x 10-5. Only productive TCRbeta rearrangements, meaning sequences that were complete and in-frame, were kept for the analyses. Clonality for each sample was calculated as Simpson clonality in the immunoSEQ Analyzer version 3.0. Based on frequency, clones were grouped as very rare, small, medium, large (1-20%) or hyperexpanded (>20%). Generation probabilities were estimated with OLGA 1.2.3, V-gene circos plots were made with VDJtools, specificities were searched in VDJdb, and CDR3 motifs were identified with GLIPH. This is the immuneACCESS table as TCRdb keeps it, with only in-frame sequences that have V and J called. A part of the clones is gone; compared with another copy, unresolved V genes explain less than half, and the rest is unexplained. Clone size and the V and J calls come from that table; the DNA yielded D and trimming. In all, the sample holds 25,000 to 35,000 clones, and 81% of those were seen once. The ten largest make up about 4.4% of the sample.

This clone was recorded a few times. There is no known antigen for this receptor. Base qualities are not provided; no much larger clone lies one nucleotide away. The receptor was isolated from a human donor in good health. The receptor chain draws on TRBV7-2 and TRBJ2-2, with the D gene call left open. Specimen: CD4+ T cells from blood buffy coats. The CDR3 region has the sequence CASSFSNAGELFF. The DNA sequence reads TGTGCCAGCAGCTTTAGTAACGCCGGGGAGCTGTTTTTT.